The sequence of this T cell receptor beta chain was determined in a study of T cell repertoires in cytomegalovirus infection. Study-wide context: Public signatures in TCR beta pointed to CMV infection and matching HLA type.

This clonotype was observed a few times. Trimming shortened V by 3 bases and J by 4 bases, and 12 bases separated the two germline ends. CDR1 LNHDA and CDR2 SQIVND come from the germline V gene (reference sequence). CDR3 length: 14 residues. TCRdb processed the reads anew with MiXCR; each CDR3 protein has one entry. The profile shows around 450,000 distinct CDR3 sequences, about a third of them singletons. Input material: PBMCs. This rearrangement joins TRBV19 to TRBJ2-5; D unresolved. This clonotype originated in a human donor in good health (CMV status not recorded). Some clones in this sample may be carry-over from other donors' samples. The CDR3 is CASSIGQSGETQYF. The CDR3, as DNA: TGTGCCAGTAGTATCGGGCAGTCCGGAGAGACCCAGTACTTC.